This T cell receptor (beta chain) was recorded in a study of chemoradiotherapy in HPV16-positive cancers. Profiling relied on immunoSEQ multiplex PCR, and the TCRdb table lists in-frame clones only, not all of them. The sample shows some 14,000 clones, roughly 80% of them seen only once. Repeated repertoire sampling spanned the course of chemoradiotherapy. The CDR3 length is 13 residues. Looked up from germline, CDR1 is SGHNT and CDR2 is YENEEA. V lost 5 bases to trimming and J lost 6 bases, with 14 bases between them. This TCR came from a human donor with HPV-associated anogenital cancer. The rearrangement links TRBV11-3 to TRBJ2-7, with D possibly TRBD1 on 6 matching bases. The sample was collected from a patient who underwent chemoradiotherapy. DNA of the CDR3: TGTGCCAGCAGCATCAACAGGGTAGGCGAGCAGTACTTC. Encoded protein: CASSINRVGEQYF.